These T cell receptor beta chains were read from a single sample in a study of CD8+ T cells in alopecia areata. Sequenced by immunoSEQ multiplex PCR; TCRdb stores in-frame clones only, minus some. The sample records roughly 250,000 clones, 67% being singletons. Sequences were derived from CD4+ T cells sorted from blood, sampled at week 0. Source of these receptors: a human donor with alopecia areata. Both conserved end residues are part of each CDR3. A D gene is named only where the DNA matches it firmly. The size entry is marked missing in some rows and otherwise reads once, few, many or a size class.

-	TRBJ1-2	-	TRBV25-1	CASTPRGGSGYTF	TGTGCCAGCACCCCAAGGGGGGGGTCTGGCTACACCTTC
-	TRBJ1-5	-	TRBV2	CASSALQGDQPQHF	TGTGCCAGCAGTGCCTTACAGGGTGATCAGCCCCAGCATTTT
-	TRBJ1-1	TRBD1	TRBV7-2	CASSTHRGRTEAFF	TGTGCCAGCAGCACCCACAGGGGGAGGACTGAAGCTTTCTTT
once	TRBJ1-2	TRBD1	TRBV30	CAWRGLGTGGGYTF	TGTGCCTGGAGAGGACTAGGGACAGGGGGTGGCTACACCTTC
-	TRBJ2-2	-	TRBV7-6	CASSRTDSTGELFF	TGTGCCAGCAGCCGGACCGACAGCACCGGGGAGCTGTTTTTT
-	TRBJ2-5	-	TRBV5-6	CASSDTGGGHQETQYF	TGTGCCAGCAGCGATACGGGTGGAGGGCACCAAGAGACCCAGTACTTC
-	TRBJ2-2	TRBD1	TRBV6-1	CASSGDRGMTGELFF	TGTGCCAGCAGTGGGGACAGGGGTATGACCGGGGAGCTGTTTTTT
-	TRBJ2-2	-	TRBV15	CATSLDRGRTGELFF	TGTGCCACCAGCCTCGATCGAGGGCGCACCGGGGAGCTGTTTTTT
-	TRBJ2-2	TRBD1	TRBV5-1	CASSTTGAQGTGELFF	TGCGCCAGCAGCACCACAGGGGCGCAGGGCACCGGGGAGCTGTTTTTT
-	TRBJ2-6	-	TRBV6-1	CASSTLGGGANVLTF	TGTGCCAGCAGTACCCTTGGGGGAGGGGCCAACGTCCTGACTTTC
-	TRBJ1-3	-	TRBV30	CAWAPGNTIYF	TGTGCCTGGGCTCCTGGAAACACCATATATTTT
-	TRBJ1-2	-	TRBV29-1	CSARDIYGYTF	TGCAGCGCCCGGGACATTTATGGCTACACCTTC
few	TRBJ2-3	TRBD2	TRBV29-1	CSVAAGGSTDTQYF	TGCAGCGTTGCTGCGGGGGGGAGCACAGATACGCAGTATTTT
-	TRBJ2-7	TRBD1	TRBV29-1	CSAGSGTGGYEQYF	TGCAGCGCCGGCTCCGGGACAGGGGGCTACGAGCAGTACTTC
few	TRBJ2-5	-	TRBV2	CASSETRYQETQYF	TGTGCCAGCAGTGAAACGCGGTACCAAGAGACCCAGTACTTC
-	TRBJ2-3	-	TRBV29-1	CSVGAGTDTQYF	TGCAGCGTTGGGGCGGGGACAGATACGCAGTATTTT
-	TRBJ1-5	-	TRBV29-1	CSVASGVNQPQHF	TGCAGCGTTGCTTCGGGGGTGAATCAGCCCCAGCATTTT
few	TRBJ2-5	-	TRBV7-3	CASSLRAGLGETQYF	TGTGCCAGCAGCCTCCGAGCGGGCCTAGGGGAGACCCAGTACTTC
few	TRBJ1-6	-	TRBV4-1	CASSPSRPVRLNSPLHF	TGCGCCAGCAGCCCCAGCAGACCTGTAAGATTGAATTCACCCCTCCACTTT
-	TRBJ2-1	TRBD1	TRBV5-1	CASSLLTGAGNEQFF	TGCGCCAGCAGCTTATTGACAGGGGCGGGGAATGAGCAGTTCTTC
-	TRBJ1-2	-	TRBV5-1	CASSLVVQGGYNYGYTF	TGCGCCAGCAGCTTGGTCGTCCAGGGTGGGTACAACTATGGCTACACCTTC
-	TRBJ2-2	-	TRBV14	CASSPLTGRGSGELFF	TGTGCCAGCAGCCCCTTGACAGGGAGGGGCTCCGGGGAGCTGTTTTTT
-	TRBJ1-3	-	TRBV30	CAWSGKAAGNTIYF	TGTGCCTGGAGTGGAAAGGCCGCTGGAAACACCATATATTTT
-	TRBJ2-2	-	TRBV4-1	CASSQDLDVGRVAGELFF	TGCGCCAGCAGCCAAGATTTAGATGTCGGCAGGGTGGCCGGGGAGCTGTTTTTT